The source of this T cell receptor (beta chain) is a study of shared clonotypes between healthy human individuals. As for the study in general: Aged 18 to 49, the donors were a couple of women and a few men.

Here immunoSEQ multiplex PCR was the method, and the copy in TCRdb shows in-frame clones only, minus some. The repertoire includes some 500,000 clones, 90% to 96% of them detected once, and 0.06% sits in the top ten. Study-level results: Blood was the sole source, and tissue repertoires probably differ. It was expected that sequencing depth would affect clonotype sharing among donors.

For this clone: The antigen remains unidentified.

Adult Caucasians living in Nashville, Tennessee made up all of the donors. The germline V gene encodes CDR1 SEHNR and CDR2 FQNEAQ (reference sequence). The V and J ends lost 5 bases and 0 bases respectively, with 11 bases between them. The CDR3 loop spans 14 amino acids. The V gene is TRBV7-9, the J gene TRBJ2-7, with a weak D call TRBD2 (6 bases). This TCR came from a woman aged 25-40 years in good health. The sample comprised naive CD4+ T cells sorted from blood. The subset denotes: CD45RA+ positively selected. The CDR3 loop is CASSQLRDSYEQYF. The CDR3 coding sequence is TGTGCCAGCAGCCAATTGCGGGACTCCTACGAGCAGTACTTC.